The text below deals with one T cell receptor beta chain. The antigen remains undetermined. The data were produced by immunoSEQ multiplex PCR, yet TCRdb's version contains in-frame clones alone and is incomplete. The table includes 150,000 to 200,000 clones, approximately 96% detected once. The donors were members of the validation cohort comprising over 90 subjects, separate from the roughly 650-subject first cohort. The data stem from a study of cytomegalovirus exposure and HLA in healthy donors. Study findings and constraints: Diagnosis of cytomegalovirus status made by the classifier reportedly showed high specificity and sensitivity. Among the CMV-associated chains, three were confirmed in vitro as specific for CMV antigens. Associated with cytomegalovirus, according to the listing, were fewer than 200 TCR beta chains.

This TCR derives from a young woman in good health and CMV-seronegative. The specimen was PBMCs.

The CDR3 bases are TGTGCCAGCAGCATTAGCGGGGGAAGCTCCTACGAGCAGTACTTC. Translation gives CASSISGGSSYEQYF. V and J are TRBV7-2 and TRBJ2-7, with 9 nucleotides matching TRBD2. Trimming removed 5 bases from V and 0 bases from J; junction bases left unmatched: 5. Germline V gene data show CDR1 as SGHTA and CDR2 as FQGNSA. The CDR3 totals 15 residues.